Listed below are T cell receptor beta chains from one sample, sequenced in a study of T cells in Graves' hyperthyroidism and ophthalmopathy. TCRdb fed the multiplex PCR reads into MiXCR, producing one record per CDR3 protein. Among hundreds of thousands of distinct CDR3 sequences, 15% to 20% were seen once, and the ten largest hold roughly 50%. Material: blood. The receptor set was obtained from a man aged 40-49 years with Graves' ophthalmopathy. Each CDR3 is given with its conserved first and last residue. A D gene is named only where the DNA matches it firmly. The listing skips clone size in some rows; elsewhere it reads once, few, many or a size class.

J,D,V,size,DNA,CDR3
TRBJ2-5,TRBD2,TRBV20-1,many,TGCAGTGCTAACCCAGCGGGGGGACGAGGGACCCAGTACTTC,CSANPAGGRGTQYF
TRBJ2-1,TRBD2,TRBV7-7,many,TGTGCTAGCAGCGCGACTAGCGGGGGGCACAATGAGCAGTTCTTC,CASSATSGGHNEQFF
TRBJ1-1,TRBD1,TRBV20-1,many,TGCAGTGCTAGGGAGGGGGCCCCGGACACTGAAGCTTTCTTT,CSAREGAPDTEAFF
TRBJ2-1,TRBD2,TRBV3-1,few,TGTGCCAGCAGCCCATTAGCGGGAGTGGGTGGAAATGAGCAGTTCTTC,CASSPLAGVGGNEQFF
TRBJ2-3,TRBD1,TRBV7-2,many,TGTGCCAGCAGCACTCGGACAGGCCCTAGCACAGATACGCAGTATTTT,CASSTRTGPSTDTQYF
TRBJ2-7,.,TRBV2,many,TGTGCCACCTACTTAAGAGGAGCCAACTACGAGCAGTACTTC,CATYLRGANYEQYF
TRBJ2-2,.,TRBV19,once,TGTGCCAGTAGTATAGAGGAGCGGTGGAGAGCCACCGGGGAGCTGTTTTTT,CASSIEERWRATGELFF
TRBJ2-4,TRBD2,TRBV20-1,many,TGCAGTGCTAGTAGCGGGGCGGGAGCCAAAAACATTCAGTACTTC,CSASSGAGAKNIQYF
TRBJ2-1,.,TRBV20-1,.,TGCAGTGCTAGACCGTACAATGAGCAGTTCTTC,CSARPYNEQFF
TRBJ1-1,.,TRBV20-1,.,TGCAGTGCTAGAGAGGGATACACTGAAGCTTTCTTT,CSAREGYTEAFF
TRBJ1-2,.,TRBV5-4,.,TGTGCCAGCAGCTATCAGGGTAACGTGGGCTATGGCTACACCTTC,CASSYQGNVGYGYTF
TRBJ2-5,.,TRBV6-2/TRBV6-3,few,TGTGCCAGCAGTTACTATCGGGGTCAAGAGACCCAGTACTTC,CASSYYRGQETQYF
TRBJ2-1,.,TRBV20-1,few,TGCAGTGCTAGAGACTGGGGGGTAGCGGTCCTAACCGACAATGAGCAGTTCTTC,CSARDWGVAVLTDNEQFF
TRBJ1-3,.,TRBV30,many,TGTGCCTGGGCCGGGCAGGTGGGGACCAGGGTATATTTT,CAWAGQVGTRVYF
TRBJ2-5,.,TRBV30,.,TGTGCCTGGAGTACCCCCGGAGGGCCGGGCGAGACCCAGTACTTC,CAWSTPGGPGETQYF
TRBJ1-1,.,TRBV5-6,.,TGTGCCAGCAGCACCCCCCTTGACAACATTGAAGCTTTCTTT,CASSTPLDNIEAFF
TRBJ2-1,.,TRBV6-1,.,TGTGCCAGTAAATCGCAGGTACTCGGGTACAATGAGCAGTTCTTC,CASKSQVLGYNEQFF
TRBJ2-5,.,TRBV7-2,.,TGTGCCAGCAGCTTAGACTACCGGGGGAGGGAGACCCAGTACTTC,CASSLDYRGRETQYF
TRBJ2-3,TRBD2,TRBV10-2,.,TGCGCCAGCAGGACCGGGTGGGGGGGTATCACAGATACGCAGTATTTT,CASRTGWGGITDTQYF
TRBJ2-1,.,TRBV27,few,TGTGCCAGCAGTTCCCGGGGCTCCCTCTCCTACAATGAGCAGTTCTTC,CASSSRGSLSYNEQFF
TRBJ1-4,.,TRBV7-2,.,TGTGCCAGCAGCTTAAGCAGAGCAACTAATGAAAAACTGTTTTTT,CASSLSRATNEKLFF
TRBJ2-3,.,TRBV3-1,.,TGTGCCAACAGCCCAGGACTCCCCACAGATACGCAGTATTTT,CANSPGLPTDTQYF
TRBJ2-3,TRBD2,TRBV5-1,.,TGCGCCAGCAGCACCGGACTAGCGGGGAGTTATGAGTATTTT,CASSTGLAGSYEYF
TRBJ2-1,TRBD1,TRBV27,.,TGTGCCAGCCTCGAGGGGGCCCACAATGAGCAGTTCTTC,CASLEGAHNEQFF
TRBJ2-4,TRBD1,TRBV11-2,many,TGTGCCAGCAGCTACCTCGGACAGGTCCTAAACATTCAGTACTTC,CASSYLGQVLNIQYF
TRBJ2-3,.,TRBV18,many,TGTGCCAGCTCACCGGGCTCGTTCGGAGATACGCAGTATTTT,CASSPGSFGDTQYF
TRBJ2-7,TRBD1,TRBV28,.,TGTGCCAGCAGTACGACAGGGTCGAGCTCCTACGAGCAGTACTTC,CASSTTGSSSYEQYF
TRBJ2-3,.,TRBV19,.,TGTGCCAGTAGTATACTGGGGGCCCCCACAGATACGCAGTATTTT,CASSILGAPTDTQYF
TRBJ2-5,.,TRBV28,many,TGTGCCAGCAGTTTCTTTGTGGGCTACCAAGAGACCCAGTACTTC,CASSFFVGYQETQYF
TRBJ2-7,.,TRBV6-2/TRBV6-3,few,TGTGCCAGCAGTGCCCGGGACGGAATCTACGAGCAGTACTTC,CASSARDGIYEQYF
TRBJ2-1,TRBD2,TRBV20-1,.,TGCAGTGCTAGAGATGGTCCGAGGGCTAGCGGGAGAGGGATATACTACAATGAGCAGTTCTTC,CSARDGPRASGRGIYYNEQFF
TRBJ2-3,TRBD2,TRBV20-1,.,TGCAGTGCTAGAGATCCCCGACTAGCGGGAGACCCAGATACGCAGTATTTT,CSARDPRLAGDPDTQYF
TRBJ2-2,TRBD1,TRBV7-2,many,TGTGCCAGCAGCTTATCCCAGGGGGTATCCCACGGGGAGCTGTTTTTT,CASSLSQGVSHGELFF
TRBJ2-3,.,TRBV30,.,TGTGCCTGGGGTGGCGGGGCCTCGACAGATACGCAGTATTTT,CAWGGGASTDTQYF
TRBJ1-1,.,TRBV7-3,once,TGTGCCAGCGGCACCGTGGGGGGCGGGAACACTGAAGCTTTCTTT,CASGTVGGGNTEAFF
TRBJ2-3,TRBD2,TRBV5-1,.,TGCGCCAGCAGCGGGACTAGCGGGACTAGCACAGATACGCAGTATTTT,CASSGTSGTSTDTQYF
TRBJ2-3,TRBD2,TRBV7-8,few,TGTGCCAGCAGAATAGCCCACCCGCTTGGAGGGCGGGAGGAGGGCACAGATACGCAGTATTTT,CASRIAHPLGGREEGTDTQYF
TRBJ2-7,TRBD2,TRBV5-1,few,TGCGCCAGCAGCTGGGGACTAGCGGGAGGCCCCTCCTACGAGCAGTACTTC,CASSWGLAGGPSYEQYF
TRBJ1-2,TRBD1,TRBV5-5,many,TGTGCCAGCAGCTTGGAAACAGGGGTTCAGTATGGCTACACCTTC,CASSLETGVQYGYTF
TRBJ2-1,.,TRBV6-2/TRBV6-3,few,TGTGCCAGCAGAACCCTAGGGGTTGAGCAGTTCTTC,CASRTLGVEQFF
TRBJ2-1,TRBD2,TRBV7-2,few,TGTGCCAGCAGCTTAATGGGGACTATTTACAATGAGCAGTTCTTC,CASSLMGTIYNEQFF
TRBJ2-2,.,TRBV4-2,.,TGTGCCAGCAGCCAAGGGGGACCAGTGAACACCGGGGAGCTGTTTTTT,CASSQGGPVNTGELFF